These 5 T cell receptor beta chains came from one sample sequenced in a study of T cell responses to AZD1222 COVID-19 vaccine. Assay: immunoSEQ multiplex PCR; the TCRdb copy retains only in-frame clones and omits some. The table records 200,000 to 250,000 clones, about 94% of them present only once. Here the sequenced sample was peripheral blood, taken 28 days after the second dose of the MenACWY control vaccine. The receptors originated from an adult who received the MenACWY meningococcal vaccine as a control.

The genes are TRBV27 and TRBJ2-5; TRBD2 is a possible D gene (6 bases). CDR3 size: 15 residues. The germline gives CDR1 MNHEY, CDR2 SMNVEV (reference sequence). V was trimmed by 1 base and J by 3 bases, leaving 12 bases between them. The CDR3 loop is CASSLYFGGKETQYF. CDR3 nucleotides: TGTGCCAGCAGTTTATATTTTGGGGGGAAAGAGACCCAGTACTTC.

The chain carries TRBV14 and TRBJ2-1; D gene unclear. Trimming removed 1 base at V and 7 bases at J, with 11 bases between. The CDR3 length is 14 residues. The germline CDR1 and CDR2 sequences are SGHDN and FVKESK. The CDR3 spells CASSQGHAANEQFF. The CDR3 nucleotides read TGTGCCAGCAGCCAAGGACATGCTGCGAATGAGCAGTTCTTC.

This clone was observed a handful of times. CDR3: CATSTRGYGELFF. CDR3 coding DNA: TGTGCCACCAGCACCAGGGGATACGGGGAGCTGTTTTTT. The rearrangement joins TRBV15 to TRBJ2-2, with D perhaps TRBD1 (6 bases). CDR3 size: 13 residues. Germline V CDR1 and CDR2: LNHNV, YYDKDF (reference sequence). V dropped 4 bases and J dropped 7 bases, with 10 bases sitting between them.

The chain uses TRBV28 and TRBJ1-3, with a possible D match to TRBD1 (6 bases). The CDR3 covers 17 residues. CDR1 and CDR2 from the germline V gene are MDHEN and SYDVKM. V was clipped by 5 bases and J by 0 bases, with 17 bases between them. CDR3 amino acids: CASSPPDSSHSGNTIYF. The CDR3 region has the DNA TGTGCCAGCAGTCCCCCGGACAGCTCTCACTCTGGAAACACCATATATTTT.

The V call is TRBV3-1 (or the pseudogene TRBV3-2), the J call TRBJ2-1; a weak D match, TRBD2 (5 bases). The CDR3 is 16 residues long. The germline gives CDR1 LGHDT, CDR2 YNNKEL (reference sequence). Trimming removed 3 bases at V and 0 bases at J, with 12 bases between. DNA for the CDR3: TGTGCCAGCAGCCAGGACCTAGGGAGCTCCTACAATGAGCAGTTCTTC. Translating it yields CASSQDLGSSYNEQFF.